Listed below are T cell receptor beta chains from one sample, sequenced in a study of cytomegalovirus exposure and HLA in healthy donors. Clones were read by immunoSEQ multiplex PCR, and TCRdb kept only the in-frame ones, dropping some. The sample shows 100,000 to 150,000 clones, 90% to 95% of them seen only once. The sample comprised PBMCs. The receptors were sampled from a woman aged 18-35 years in good health and CMV-seronegative. The CDR3 runs from the conserved cysteine through the conserved F or W. The order of the fields is J gene, clone size, V gene, D gene, CDR3 protein, CDR3 DNA. A D gene is named only where the DNA matches it firmly. Size values are once, few and many counts, or a class for expanded clones, and some rows have none.

J gene: TRBJ2-7
clone size: .
V gene: TRBV9
D gene: TRBD1
CDR3 protein: CASSPRTGVEEQYF
CDR3 DNA: TGTGCCAGCAGCCCGAGGACAGGGGTGGAGGAGCAGTACTTC

J gene: TRBJ1-1
clone size: .
V gene: TRBV2
D gene: .
CDR3 protein: CASSVLSQDTEAFF
CDR3 DNA: TGTGCCAGCAGTGTATTATCACAGGACACTGAAGCTTTCTTT

J gene: TRBJ1-5
clone size: .
V gene: TRBV6-1
D gene: .
CDR3 protein: CASGGRNQPQHF
CDR3 DNA: TGTGCCAGCGGGGGCCGCAATCAGCCCCAGCATTTT

J gene: TRBJ2-5
clone size: .
V gene: TRBV9
D gene: .
CDR3 protein: CASSVSAVGGETQYF
CDR3 DNA: TGTGCCAGCAGCGTATCCGCAGTGGGGGGAGAGACCCAGTACTTC

J gene: TRBJ2-5
clone size: .
V gene: TRBV29-1
D gene: TRBD1
CDR3 protein: CSVVRGLVETQYF
CDR3 DNA: TGCAGCGTTGTCAGGGGGCTCGTCGAGACCCAGTACTTC

J gene: TRBJ2-2
clone size: once
V gene: TRBV27
D gene: .
CDR3 protein: CASRAGSPNTGELFF
CDR3 DNA: TGTGCCAGCAGGGCGGGGAGCCCGAACACCGGGGAGCTGTTTTTT

J gene: TRBJ2-2
clone size: .
V gene: TRBV19
D gene: .
CDR3 protein: CASTTDVGELFF
CDR3 DNA: TGTGCCAGTACCACAGATGTTGGGGAGCTGTTTTTT

J gene: TRBJ1-5
clone size: .
V gene: TRBV28
D gene: .
CDR3 protein: CASSLEQGYIGNQPQHF
CDR3 DNA: TGTGCCAGCAGTCTGGAACAGGGCTATATCGGCAATCAGCCCCAGCATTTT

J gene: TRBJ2-5
clone size: .
V gene: TRBV30
D gene: .
CDR3 protein: CAWSVVRAGSYQETQYF
CDR3 DNA: TGTGCCTGGAGTGTAGTAAGGGCGGGGTCGTACCAAGAGACCCAGTACTTC

J gene: TRBJ2-1
clone size: .
V gene: TRBV30
D gene: TRBD2
CDR3 protein: CAWSIAGAFGEQFF
CDR3 DNA: TGTGCCTGGAGTATAGCGGGAGCGTTTGGTGAGCAGTTCTTC

J gene: TRBJ1-5
clone size: .
V gene: TRBV19
D gene: .
CDR3 protein: CASSVRRPSNQPQHF
CDR3 DNA: TGTGCCAGTAGTGTGAGGAGACCAAGCAATCAGCCCCAGCATTTT

J gene: TRBJ1-2
clone size: .
V gene: TRBV5-6
D gene: TRBD1
CDR3 protein: CASSRGTGNYGYTF
CDR3 DNA: TGTGCCAGCAGCCGAGGGACAGGGAACTATGGCTACACCTTC